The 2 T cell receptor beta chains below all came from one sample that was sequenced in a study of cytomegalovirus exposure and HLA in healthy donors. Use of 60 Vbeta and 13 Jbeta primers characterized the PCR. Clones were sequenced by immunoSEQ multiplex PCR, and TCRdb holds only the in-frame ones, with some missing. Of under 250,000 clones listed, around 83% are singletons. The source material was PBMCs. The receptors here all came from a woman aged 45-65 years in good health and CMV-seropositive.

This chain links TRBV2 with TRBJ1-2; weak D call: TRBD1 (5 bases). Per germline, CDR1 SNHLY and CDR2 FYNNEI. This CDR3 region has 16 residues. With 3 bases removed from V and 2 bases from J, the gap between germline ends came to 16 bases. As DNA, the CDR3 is TGTGCCAGCAGTGATCCAGACAGCCTACTCAACTATGGCTACACCTTC. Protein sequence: CASSDPDSLLNYGYTF.

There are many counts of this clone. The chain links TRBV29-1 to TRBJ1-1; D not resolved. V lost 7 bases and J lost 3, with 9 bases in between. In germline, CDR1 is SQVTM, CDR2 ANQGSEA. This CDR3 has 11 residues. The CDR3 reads CSAEPDTEAFF. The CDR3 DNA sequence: TGCAGCGCAGAACCCGACACTGAAGCTTTCTTT.